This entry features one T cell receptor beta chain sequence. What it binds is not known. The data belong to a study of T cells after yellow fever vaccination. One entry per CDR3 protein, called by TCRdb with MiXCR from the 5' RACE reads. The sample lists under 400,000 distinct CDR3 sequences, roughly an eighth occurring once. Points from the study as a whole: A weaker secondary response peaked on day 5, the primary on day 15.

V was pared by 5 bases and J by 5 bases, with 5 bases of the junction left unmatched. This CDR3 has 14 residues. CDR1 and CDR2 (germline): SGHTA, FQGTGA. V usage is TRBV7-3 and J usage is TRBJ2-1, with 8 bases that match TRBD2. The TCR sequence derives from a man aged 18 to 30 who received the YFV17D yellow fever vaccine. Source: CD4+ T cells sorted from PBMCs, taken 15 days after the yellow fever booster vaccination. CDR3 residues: CASSPGGVDNEQFF. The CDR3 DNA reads TGTGCCAGCAGCCCCGGGGGGGTTGACAATGAGCAGTTCTTC.